This T cell receptor (beta chain) came from a study of CD8+ T cells in alopecia areata. Following extraction, RNA underwent reverse transcription to cDNA, which served as the sequencing template. Sequencing was performed with immunoSEQ multiplex PCR; in TCRdb, only in-frame clones are kept and a portion is missing. In the table there are about 70,000 clones, around half of which are singletons. CDR1 SEHNR and CDR2 FQNEAQ come from the germline V gene (reference sequence). The CDR3 has 13 amino acids. Trimming cost V 6 bases and J 8 bases, with 16 bases left between them. PBMCs served as the source from which CD4+ and CD8+ T cells were sorted.

This specimen was CD8+ T cells sorted from blood, taken at week 0. The sequence was obtained from a human donor with alopecia areata. The V call is TRBV7-9, the J call TRBJ1-2, with unresolved D. The chain's CDR3 is CASSEIGSPGYTF. The DNA of the CDR3 is TGTGCCAGCAGTGAAATCGGTTCCCCGGGCTACACCTTC.